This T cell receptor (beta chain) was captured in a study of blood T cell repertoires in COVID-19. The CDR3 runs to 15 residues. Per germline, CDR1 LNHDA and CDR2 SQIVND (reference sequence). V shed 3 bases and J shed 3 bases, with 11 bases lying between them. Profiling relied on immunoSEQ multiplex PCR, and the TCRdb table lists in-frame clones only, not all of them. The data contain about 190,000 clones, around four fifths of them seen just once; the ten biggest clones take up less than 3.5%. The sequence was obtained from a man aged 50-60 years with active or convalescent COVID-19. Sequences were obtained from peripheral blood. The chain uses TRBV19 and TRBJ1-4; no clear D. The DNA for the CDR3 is TGTGCCAGTAGTATTGTTCCGGGAGCTAATGAAAAACTGTTTTTT. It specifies CASSIVPGANEKLFF.